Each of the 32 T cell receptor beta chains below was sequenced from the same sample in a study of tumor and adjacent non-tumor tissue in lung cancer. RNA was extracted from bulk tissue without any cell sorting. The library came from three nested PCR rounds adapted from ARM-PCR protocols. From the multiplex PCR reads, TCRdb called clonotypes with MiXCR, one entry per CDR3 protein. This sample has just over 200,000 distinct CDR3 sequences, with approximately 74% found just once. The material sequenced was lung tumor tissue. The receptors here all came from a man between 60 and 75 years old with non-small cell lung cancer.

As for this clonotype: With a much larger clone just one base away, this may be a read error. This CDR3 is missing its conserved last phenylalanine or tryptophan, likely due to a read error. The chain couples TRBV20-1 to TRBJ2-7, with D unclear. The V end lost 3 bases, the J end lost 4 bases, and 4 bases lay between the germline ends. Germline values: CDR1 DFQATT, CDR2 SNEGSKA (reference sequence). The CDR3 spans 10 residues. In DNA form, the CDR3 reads TGCAGTGCTAGCGCGTACGAGCAGTACTTA. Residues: CSASAYEQYL.

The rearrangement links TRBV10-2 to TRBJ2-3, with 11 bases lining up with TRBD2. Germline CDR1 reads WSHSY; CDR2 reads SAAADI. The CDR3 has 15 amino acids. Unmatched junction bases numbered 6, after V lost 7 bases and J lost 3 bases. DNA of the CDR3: TGCGCCAGCAAAACCGGGACTAGCGGTACAGATACGCAGTATTTT. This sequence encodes CASKTGTSGTDTQYF.

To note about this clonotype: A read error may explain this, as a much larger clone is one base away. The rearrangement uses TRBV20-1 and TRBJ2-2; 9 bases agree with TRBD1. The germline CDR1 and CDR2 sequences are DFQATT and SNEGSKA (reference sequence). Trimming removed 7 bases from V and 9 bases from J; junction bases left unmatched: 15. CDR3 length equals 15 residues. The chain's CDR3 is CSVRSGQGTARELFF. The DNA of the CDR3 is TGCAGTGTTCGAAGTGGACAGGGGACGGCCAGGGAGCTGTTTTTT.

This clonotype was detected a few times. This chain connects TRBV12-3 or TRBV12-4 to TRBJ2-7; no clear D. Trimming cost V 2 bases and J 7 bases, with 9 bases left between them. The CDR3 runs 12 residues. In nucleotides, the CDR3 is TGTGCCAGCAGTTTACCGCGAATGGAGCAGTACTTC. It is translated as CASSLPRMEQYF.

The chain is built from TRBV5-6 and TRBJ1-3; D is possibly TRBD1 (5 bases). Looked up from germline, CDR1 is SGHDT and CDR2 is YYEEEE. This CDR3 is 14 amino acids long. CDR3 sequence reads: CTGSPPGFGNTIYF. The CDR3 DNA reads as TGTACCGGCAGCCCTCCAGGGTTTGGAAACACCATATATTTT.

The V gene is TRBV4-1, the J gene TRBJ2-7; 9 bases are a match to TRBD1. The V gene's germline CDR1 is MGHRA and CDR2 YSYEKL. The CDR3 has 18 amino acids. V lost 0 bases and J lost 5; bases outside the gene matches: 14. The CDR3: CASSQEHLSRTGEDEQYF. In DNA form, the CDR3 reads TGCGCCAGCAGCCAAGAACATCTCTCCCGGACAGGGGAAGACGAGCAGTACTTC.

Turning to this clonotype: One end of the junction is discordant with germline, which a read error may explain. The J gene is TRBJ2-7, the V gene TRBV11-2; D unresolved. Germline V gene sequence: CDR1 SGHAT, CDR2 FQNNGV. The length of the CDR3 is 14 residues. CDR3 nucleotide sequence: TGTGTCAGCAGCTTAGTCGGCACCTCCTACGAGCGGTACTTC. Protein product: CVSSLVGTSYERYF.

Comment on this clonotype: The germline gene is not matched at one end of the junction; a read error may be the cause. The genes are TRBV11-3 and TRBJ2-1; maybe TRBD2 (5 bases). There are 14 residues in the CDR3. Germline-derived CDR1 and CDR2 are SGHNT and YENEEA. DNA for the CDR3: TGTAGCAGTAGCTTTGGGGAGCAATACAAAGAGCAGTTCTTC. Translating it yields CSSSFGEQYKEQFF.

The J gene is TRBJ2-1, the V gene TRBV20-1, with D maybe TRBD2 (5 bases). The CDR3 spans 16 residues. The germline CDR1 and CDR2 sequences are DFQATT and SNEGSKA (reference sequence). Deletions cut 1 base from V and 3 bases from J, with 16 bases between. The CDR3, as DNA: TGCAGTGCTAGAGTTGTTGGGAGTGGGATCTACAATGAGCAGTTCTTC. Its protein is CSARVVGSGIYNEQFF.

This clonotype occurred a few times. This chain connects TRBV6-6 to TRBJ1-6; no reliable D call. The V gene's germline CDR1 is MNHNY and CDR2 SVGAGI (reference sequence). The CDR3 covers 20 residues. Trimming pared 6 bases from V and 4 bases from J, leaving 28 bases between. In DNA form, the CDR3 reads TGTGCCAGCAGCCCTCTTGGACGGGCCGCGGAGTTTGCATATAATTCACCCCTCCACTTT. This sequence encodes CASSPLGRAAEFAYNSPLHF.

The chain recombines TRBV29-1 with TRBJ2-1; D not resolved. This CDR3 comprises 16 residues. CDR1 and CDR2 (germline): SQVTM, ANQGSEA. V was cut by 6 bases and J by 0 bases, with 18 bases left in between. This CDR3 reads CSVVFPLKSSYNEQFF. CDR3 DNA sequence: TGCAGCGTAGTTTTTCCCCTTAAAAGCTCCTACAATGAGCAGTTCTTC.

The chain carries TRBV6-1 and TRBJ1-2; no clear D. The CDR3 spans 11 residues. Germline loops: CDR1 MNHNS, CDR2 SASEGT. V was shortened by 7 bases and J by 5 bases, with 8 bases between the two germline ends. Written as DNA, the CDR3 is TGTGCCAGCAACCGTAGTTATGGCTACACCTTC. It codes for CASNRSYGYTF.

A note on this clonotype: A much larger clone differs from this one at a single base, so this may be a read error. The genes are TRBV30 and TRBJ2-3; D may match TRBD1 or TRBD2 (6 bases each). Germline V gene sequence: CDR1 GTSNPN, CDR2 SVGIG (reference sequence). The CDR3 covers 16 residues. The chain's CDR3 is CAWTRPGATSTDTLYF. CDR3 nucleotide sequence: TGTGCCTGGACTCGTCCGGGGGCGACGAGCACAGATACGCTGTATTTT.

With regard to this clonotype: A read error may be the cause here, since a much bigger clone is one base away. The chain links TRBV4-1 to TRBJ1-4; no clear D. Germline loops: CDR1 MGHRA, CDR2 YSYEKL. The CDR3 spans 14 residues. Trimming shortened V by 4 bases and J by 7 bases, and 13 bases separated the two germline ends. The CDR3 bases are TGCGCCAGCAGCCCCCGGGATATTGGTGAAAAACTGTTTTTT. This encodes CASSPRDIGEKLFF.

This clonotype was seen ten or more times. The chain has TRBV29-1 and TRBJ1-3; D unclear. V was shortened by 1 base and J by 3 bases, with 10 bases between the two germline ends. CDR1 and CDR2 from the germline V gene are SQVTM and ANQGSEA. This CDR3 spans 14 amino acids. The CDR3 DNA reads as TGCAGCGTTGAAGGCTCCCGGGATGGAAACACCATATATTTT. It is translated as CSVEGSRDGNTIYF.

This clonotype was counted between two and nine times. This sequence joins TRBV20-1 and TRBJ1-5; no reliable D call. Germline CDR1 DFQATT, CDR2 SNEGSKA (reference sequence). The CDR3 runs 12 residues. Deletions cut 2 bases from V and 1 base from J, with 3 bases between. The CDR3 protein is CSARHSNQPQHF. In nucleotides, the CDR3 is TGCAGTGCTAGACACAGCAATCAGCCCCAGCATTTT.

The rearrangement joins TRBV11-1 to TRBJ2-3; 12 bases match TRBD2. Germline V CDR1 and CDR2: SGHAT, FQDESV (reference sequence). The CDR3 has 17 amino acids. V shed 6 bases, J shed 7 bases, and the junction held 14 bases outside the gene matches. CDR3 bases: TGTGCCAGCAGTCCCGGGACTAGCGGGCGTGGGGCATATACGCAGTATTTT. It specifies CASSPGTSGRGAYTQYF.

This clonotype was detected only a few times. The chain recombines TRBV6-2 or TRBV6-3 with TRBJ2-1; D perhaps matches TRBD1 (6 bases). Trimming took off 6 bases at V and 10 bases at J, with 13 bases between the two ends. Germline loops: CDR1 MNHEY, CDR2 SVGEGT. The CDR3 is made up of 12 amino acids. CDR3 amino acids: CASSHRAPEQFF. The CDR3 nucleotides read TGTGCCAGCAGCCACAGGGCTCCGGAGCAGTTCTTC.

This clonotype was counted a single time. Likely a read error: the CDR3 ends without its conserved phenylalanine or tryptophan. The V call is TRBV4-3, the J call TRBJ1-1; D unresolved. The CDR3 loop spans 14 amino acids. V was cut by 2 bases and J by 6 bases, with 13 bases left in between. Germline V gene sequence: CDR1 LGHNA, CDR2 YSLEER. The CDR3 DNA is TGCGCCAGCAGCCAACATGTGAATAGGGCTGAAGCTTTCTCT. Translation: CASSQHVNRAEAFS.

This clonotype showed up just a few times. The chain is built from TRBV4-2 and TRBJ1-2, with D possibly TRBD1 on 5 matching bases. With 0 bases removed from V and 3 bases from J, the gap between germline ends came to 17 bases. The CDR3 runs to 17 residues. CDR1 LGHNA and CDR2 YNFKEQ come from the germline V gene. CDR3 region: CASSQELAGKSHYGYTF. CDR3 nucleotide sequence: TGTGCCAGCAGCCAAGAGTTGGCAGGGAAGAGTCACTATGGCTACACCTTC.

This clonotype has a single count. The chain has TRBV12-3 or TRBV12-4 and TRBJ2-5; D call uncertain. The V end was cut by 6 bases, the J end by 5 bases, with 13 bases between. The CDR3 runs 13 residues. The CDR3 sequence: CASRQGRTETQYF. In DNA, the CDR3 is TGTGCCAGCAGACAAGGACGGACGGAGACCCAGTACTTC.

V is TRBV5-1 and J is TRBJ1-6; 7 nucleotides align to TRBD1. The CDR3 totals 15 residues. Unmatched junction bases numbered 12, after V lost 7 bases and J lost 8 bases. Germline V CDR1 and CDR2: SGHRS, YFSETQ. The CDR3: CASRSGTAWDSPLHF. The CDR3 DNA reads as TGCGCCAGCCGCTCCGGGACAGCATGGGATTCACCCCTCCACTTT.

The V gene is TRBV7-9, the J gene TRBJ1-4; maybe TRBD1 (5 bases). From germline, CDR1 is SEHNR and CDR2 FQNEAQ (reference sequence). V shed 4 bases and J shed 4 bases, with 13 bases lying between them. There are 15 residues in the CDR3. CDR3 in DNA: TGTGCCAGCAGCTCCTCGTACAGGCATAATGAAAAACTGTTTTTT. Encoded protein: CASSSSYRHNEKLFF.

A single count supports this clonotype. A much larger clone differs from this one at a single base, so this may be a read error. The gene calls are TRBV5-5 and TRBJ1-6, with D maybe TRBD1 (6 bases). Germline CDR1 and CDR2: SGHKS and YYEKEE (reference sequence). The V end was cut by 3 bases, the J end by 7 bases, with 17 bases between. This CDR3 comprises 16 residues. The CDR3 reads CASSCITGIINSPLHF. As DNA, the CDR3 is TGTGCCAGCAGCTGCATCACAGGGATAATAAATTCACCCCTCCACTTT.

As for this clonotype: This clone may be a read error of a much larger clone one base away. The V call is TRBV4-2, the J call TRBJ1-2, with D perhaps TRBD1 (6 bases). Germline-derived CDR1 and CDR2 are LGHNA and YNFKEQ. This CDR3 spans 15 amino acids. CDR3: CASSQDKGGTYGYAF. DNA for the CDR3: TGTGCCAGCAGCCAAGATAAGGGGGGCACCTATGGCTACGCCTTC.

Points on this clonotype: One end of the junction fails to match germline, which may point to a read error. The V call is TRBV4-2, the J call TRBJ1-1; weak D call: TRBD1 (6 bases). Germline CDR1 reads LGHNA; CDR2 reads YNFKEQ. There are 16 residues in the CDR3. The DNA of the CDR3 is TGTGCCAGCAACCAAGTCGGACAGCTTGATAACACCGAAGCTTTCTTT. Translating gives CASNQVGQLDNTEAFF.

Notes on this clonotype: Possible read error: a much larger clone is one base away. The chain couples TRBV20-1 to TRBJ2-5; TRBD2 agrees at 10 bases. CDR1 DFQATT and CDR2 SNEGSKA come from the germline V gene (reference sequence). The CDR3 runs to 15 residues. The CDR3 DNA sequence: TGCAATGCTAGAGAGGGGACTAGCGCACAAGAGACCCAGTACTTC. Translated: CNAREGTSAQETQYF.

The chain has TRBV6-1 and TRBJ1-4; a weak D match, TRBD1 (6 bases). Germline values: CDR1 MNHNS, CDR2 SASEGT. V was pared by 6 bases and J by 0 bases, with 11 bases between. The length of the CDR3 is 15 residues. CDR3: CASRAGAATNEKLFF. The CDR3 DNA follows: TGTGCCAGCAGAGCAGGGGCGGCAACTAATGAAAAACTGTTTTTT.

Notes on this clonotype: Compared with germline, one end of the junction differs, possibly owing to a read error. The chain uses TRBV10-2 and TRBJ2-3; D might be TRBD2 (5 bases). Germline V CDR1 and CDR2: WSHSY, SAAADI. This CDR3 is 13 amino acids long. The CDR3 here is CARRGQLTDMQYF. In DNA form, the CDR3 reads TGCGCCAGGAGAGGGCAGCTCACAGATATGCAGTATTTT.

This CDR3 reads CASSSQTTANEQFF. The CDR3 coding sequence is TGCGCCAGCAGCTCTCAGACTACGGCCAATGAGCAGTTCTTC. The V and J genes are TRBV5-1 and TRBJ2-1; TRBD2 is a possible D gene (5 bases). The germline V and J ends were trimmed by 3 bases and 6 bases, with 13 bases remaining between them. The CDR3 totals 14 residues. Germline loops: CDR1 SGHRS, CDR2 YFSETQ.

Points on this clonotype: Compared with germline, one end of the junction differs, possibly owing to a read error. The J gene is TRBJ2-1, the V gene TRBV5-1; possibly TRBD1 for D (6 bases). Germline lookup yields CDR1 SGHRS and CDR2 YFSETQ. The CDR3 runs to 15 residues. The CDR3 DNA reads TGCGCCACCAGCTGGACGACAGGTTCGAACAATGAGCAGTTCTTC. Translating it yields CATSWTTGSNNEQFF.

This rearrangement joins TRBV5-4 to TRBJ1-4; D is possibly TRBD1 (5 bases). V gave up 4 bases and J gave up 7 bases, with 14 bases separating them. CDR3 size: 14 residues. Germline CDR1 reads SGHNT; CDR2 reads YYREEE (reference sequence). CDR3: CASSDSRRTEKLFF. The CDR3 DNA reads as TGTGCCAGCAGCGACAGCAGGAGGACTGAAAAACTGTTTTTT. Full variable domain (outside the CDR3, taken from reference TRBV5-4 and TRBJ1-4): ETGVTQSPTHLIKTRGQQVTLRCSSQSGHNTVSWYQQALGQGPQFIFQYYREEENGRGNFPPRFSGLQFPNYSSELNVNALELDDSALYLCASSDSRRTEKLFFGSGTQLSVL.